This TCR beta chain came from a study of cytomegalovirus exposure and HLA in healthy donors. This CDR3 is 13 amino acids long. Germline V gene lookup returns CDR1 MDHEN and CDR2 SYDVKM. A few counts support this clone. The study ran its PCR with 60 Vbeta and 13 Jbeta primers. Clones were sequenced by immunoSEQ multiplex PCR, and TCRdb holds only the in-frame ones, with some missing. The table includes more than 95,000 clones, 77% detected once. This clonotype was obtained from a woman aged 40 to 55 in good health and CMV-seropositive. The J gene is TRBJ2-5, the V gene TRBV28; 8 nucleotides match TRBD1. The closer fit of TRBJ2-7 to the DNA end suggests the J call may be wrong. Sequencing was carried out using PBMCs. Written as DNA, the CDR3 is TGTGCCAGCAGTGCCCCGGACAGGGCCGAGCAGTACTTC. Translation: CASSAPDRAEQYF.